Listed below are T cell receptor beta chains from one sample, sequenced in a study of CD8 T cells in Susac syndrome. Via MiXCR, TCRdb re-called the immunoSEQ multiplex PCR reads, giving one row per CDR3 protein. The data show about 140,000 distinct CDR3 sequences, 95% seen once. The sequenced sample was CD4+ T cells from PBMCs. Receptor source: a human donor with Susac syndrome. Each CDR3 is given with its conserved first and last residue. The listing skips clone size in some rows; elsewhere it reads once, few, many or a size class.

v_gene | len | abundance | CDR3aa
TRBV20-1 | 16 | . | CSGWDPMAGGRYEQFF
TRBV2 | 14 | . | CASSDWDGNQPQHF
TRBV7-9 | 13 | . | CASSVLGIGGYTF
TRBV29-1 | 12 | . | CSVAPGQETQYF
TRBV2 | 15 | . | CASALGLAGTGELFF
TRBV4-1 | 12 | once | CASSSRQGGYTF
TRBV4-3 | 17 | once | CASSQTPLAGYTDTQYF
TRBV12-3/TRBV12-4 | 14 | . | CASTEAGVSYEQYF
TRBV5-1 | 16 | . | CASSDGLAGGSETQYF
TRBV15 | 12 | . | CATSGTNQPQHF
TRBV15 | 14 | . | CATSRTRESYGYTF
TRBV3-1 | 15 | . | CASSPRRTSGGKQYF
TRBV6-4 | 15 | once | CASSEGGDNTGELFF
TRBV7-9 | 15 | . | CASSLGRGGNTEAFF
TRBV20-1 | 13 | . | CSAISGLLYEQYF